This is a list of T cell receptor beta chains from one sample in a study of cytomegalovirus exposure and HLA in healthy donors. Assay used: immunoSEQ multiplex PCR; TCRdb lists only in-frame clones, some missing. This table holds about 86,000 clones, about 71% found once. The source material was PBMCs. The receptor source for this set is a man between 60 and 70 years old in good health and CMV-seronegative. The CDR3 runs from the conserved cysteine through the conserved F or W. The D gene is left open where the match is weak. A clone size is listed for some rows: how often the clone was seen (once, few, many), or a class if it is expanded.

-	14	-	TRBJ1-4	TRBV6-5	TGTGCCAGCAGCACCGACAGTAGTAATGAAAAACTGTTTTTT	CASSTDSSNEKLFF
-	14	-	TRBJ2-1	TRBV21-1	TGTGCCAGCAGCTCCCGACAGGGCCACAATGAGCAGTTCTTC	CASSSRQGHNEQFF
-	13	-	TRBJ1-5	TRBV6-1	TGTGCCAGTAGTCAGGGACTCAATCAGCCCCAGCATTTT	CASSQGLNQPQHF
-	18	TRBD2	TRBJ2-2	TRBV9	TGTGCCAGCAGCGGTCAGGGACTAGCGGGGGCGTACACCGGGGAGCTGTTTTTT	CASSGQGLAGAYTGELFF
-	16	-	TRBJ1-1	TRBV5-4	TGTGCCAGCAGCTTGGGGGGCAGTTTCATGAACACTGAAGCTTTCTTT	CASSLGGSFMNTEAFF
-	15	-	TRBJ1-1	TRBV5-4	TGTGCCAGCAGCTTGGTGGGGACGGGAGGGGGTGAAGCTTTCTTT	CASSLVGTGGGEAFF
once	13	-	TRBJ1-3	TRBV27	TGTGCCAGCAGGCCCCAGGCTGGAAACACCATATATTTT	CASRPQAGNTIYF
-	13	-	TRBJ2-3	TRBV28	TGTGCCAGCAGTTTCGACAGTGCAGATACGCAGTATTTT	CASSFDSADTQYF
-	16	TRBD1	TRBJ2-2	TRBV4-3	TGCGCCAGCAGCCTACACAGGGGTCAGGACACCGGGGAGCTGTTTTTT	CASSLHRGQDTGELFF
-	15	-	TRBJ2-3	TRBV7-9	TGTGCCAGCAGCAGCGGCGGGCCTCCATGGGATACGCAGTATTTT	CASSSGGPPWDTQYF
-	13	-	TRBJ2-2	TRBV30	TGTGCCTCAGAGATAGGAGGGACCGGGGAGCTGTTTTTT	CASEIGGTGELFF
-	16	-	TRBJ1-5	TRBV28	TGTGCCAGCAACACACCTAGCAGCCCTTTGAGTCAGCCCCAGCATTTT	CASNTPSSPLSQPQHF
-	16	TRBD1	TRBJ2-5	TRBV7-2	TGTGCCAGCAGCTTAGTAGGGACAGGGGGCGCGGAGACCCAGTACTTC	CASSLVGTGGAETQYF